The rows below give T cell receptor beta chains drawn from one sample of a study of T cell responses to AZD1222 COVID-19 vaccine. Profiled with immunoSEQ multiplex PCR; TCRdb holds only in-frame clones, not every one. The data contain some 140,000 clones, around 93% of them singletons. The input for sequencing was peripheral blood, taken 28 days after the second AZD1222 dose. All receptors derive from an adult who received the AZD1222 COVID-19 vaccine. Both conserved end residues are part of each CDR3. Each record gives: J gene, V gene, CDR3 length, CDR3 protein.

J gene: TRBJ1-4; V gene: TRBV15; CDR3 length: 13; CDR3 protein: CATSPRTFEKLFF
J gene: TRBJ1-6; V gene: TRBV11-2; CDR3 length: 13; CDR3 protein: CASSGTTGSPLHF
J gene: TRBJ1-1; V gene: TRBV11-2; CDR3 length: 13; CDR3 protein: CASSFRVMAEAFF
J gene: TRBJ1-2; V gene: TRBV29-1; CDR3 length: 11; CDR3 protein: CSVLREGGYTF
J gene: TRBJ1-1; V gene: TRBV30; CDR3 length: 12; CDR3 protein: CAWSDEATEAFF
J gene: TRBJ2-5; V gene: TRBV5-1; CDR3 length: 15; CDR3 protein: CASSLVVSNQETQYF
J gene: TRBJ1-1; V gene: TRBV7-2; CDR3 length: 13; CDR3 protein: CASSFRDGGGAFF
J gene: TRBJ1-5; V gene: TRBV18; CDR3 length: 12; CDR3 protein: CASSPVQGPQHF
J gene: TRBJ1-2; V gene: TRBV19; CDR3 length: 13; CDR3 protein: CASSIPNIPGYTF
J gene: TRBJ1-2; V gene: TRBV11-2; CDR3 length: 17; CDR3 protein: CASSLEGFSGANYGYTF
J gene: TRBJ1-2; V gene: TRBV5-4; CDR3 length: 16; CDR3 protein: CASSNEWTAANYGYTF
J gene: TRBJ1-1; V gene: TRBV6-2/TRBV6-3; CDR3 length: 13; CDR3 protein: CASSITWGAEAFF
J gene: TRBJ1-5; V gene: TRBV6-6; CDR3 length: 16; CDR3 protein: CASSGGQLYSNQPQHF
J gene: TRBJ1-4; V gene: TRBV7-9; CDR3 length: 15; CDR3 protein: CASSPTGLAGEKLFF
J gene: TRBJ2-7; V gene: TRBV1; CDR3 length: 15; CDR3 protein: CTSSQDRRLEYEQYF
J gene: TRBJ2-3; V gene: TRBV4-3; CDR3 length: 15; CDR3 protein: CASSQDGGPTDTQYF
J gene: TRBJ2-2; V gene: TRBV14; CDR3 length: 16; CDR3 protein: CASSQGQGALTGELFF
J gene: TRBJ1-2; V gene: TRBV30; CDR3 length: 15; CDR3 protein: CAWSRGGGLNYGYTF
J gene: TRBJ2-7; V gene: TRBV6-5; CDR3 length: 14; CDR3 protein: CASSPRQPPYEQYF
J gene: TRBJ1-5; V gene: TRBV4-1; CDR3 length: 14; CDR3 protein: CASSQGDISQPQHF
J gene: TRBJ2-7; V gene: TRBV9; CDR3 length: 14; CDR3 protein: CASSVRDRSREQYF
J gene: TRBJ1-5; V gene: TRBV7-8; CDR3 length: 15; CDR3 protein: CASSLKRGQFQPQHF
J gene: TRBJ2-7; V gene: TRBV2; CDR3 length: 13; CDR3 protein: CASSAFPGSEQYF
J gene: TRBJ2-7; V gene: TRBV11-2; CDR3 length: 15; CDR3 protein: CASSPGQISTYEQYF